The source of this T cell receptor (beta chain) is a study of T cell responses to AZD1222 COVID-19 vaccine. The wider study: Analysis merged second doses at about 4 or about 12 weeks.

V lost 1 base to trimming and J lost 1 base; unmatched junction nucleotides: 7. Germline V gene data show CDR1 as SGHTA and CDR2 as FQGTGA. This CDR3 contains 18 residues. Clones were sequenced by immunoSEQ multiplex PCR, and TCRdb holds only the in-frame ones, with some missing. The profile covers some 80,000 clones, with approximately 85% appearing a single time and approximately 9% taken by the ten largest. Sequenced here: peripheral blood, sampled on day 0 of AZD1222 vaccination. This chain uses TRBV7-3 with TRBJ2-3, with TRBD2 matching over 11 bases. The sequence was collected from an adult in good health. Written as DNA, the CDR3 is TGTGCCAGCAGCTTAAAGACCCTAGCGGGGGGAGGCACAGATACGCAGTATTTT. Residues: CASSLKTLAGGGTDTQYF. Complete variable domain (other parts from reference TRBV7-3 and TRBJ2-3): GAGVSQTPSNKVTEKGKYVELRCDPISGHTALYWYRQSLGQGPEFLIYFQGTGAADDSGLPNDRFFAVRPEGSVSTLKIQRTERGDSAVYLCASSLKTLAGGGTDTQYFGPGTRLTVL.